This T cell receptor (beta chain) originates from a study of blood T cell repertoires in COVID-19. Overall study context: COVID-19 samples collected from the United States, Italy and Spain covered acute and convalescent phases. The cDNA or gDNA used as material had been derived from T cells, B-cell-depleted T cells, or PBMCs.

The data were produced by immunoSEQ multiplex PCR, yet TCRdb's version contains in-frame clones alone and is incomplete. The sample includes about 76,000 clones, 70% to 80% seen only once; the top ten take roughly 12%. V lost 4 bases, J lost 7 bases, and 10 bases stayed unmatched. Germline values: CDR1 LGHNA, CDR2 YSLEER. The CDR3 runs to 16 residues. This TCR came from a human donor in a cohort sampled during active COVID-19. The sample consisted of peripheral blood. The chain employs TRBV4-3 and TRBJ2-5; 12 positions agree with TRBD2. CDR3 nucleotides: TGCGCCAGCAGCCGCTCTAGCGGGGGGGCGGTGGTGACCCAGTACTTC. Amino acids: CASSRSSGGAVVTQYF.